This T cell receptor (beta chain) originates from a study of read filtering for tumor transcriptome and immune sequencing. Across the whole study: After DNase treatment, RNA was made into whole-transcriptome libraries.

Sampling of bone marrow took place during active disease in every patient. With respect to this clonotype: Its target is unknown. A much larger clone differs from this one at a single base, so this may be a read error.

Points from the study as a whole: The CD138-negative fraction was mixed bone marrow immune cells, not pure T cells.

CDR3 length: 15 amino acids. Per the germline V gene, CDR1 is DFQATT and CDR2 is SNEGSKA (reference sequence). From around 0.4 ug of RNA, a library with molecular barcoded alpha/delta and beta/gamma adaptors was made. One entry per CDR3 protein, called by TCRdb with MiXCR from the reads. The sample lists under 80,000 distinct CDR3 sequences; around 18% were seen once. The V gene is TRBV20-1, the J gene TRBJ2-5; 9 positions agree with TRBD2. The source of this sequence is a donor over 35 with multiple myeloma. Sequenced material: a population of CD138-negative cells sorted from bone marrow. CDR3 sequence (DNA): TGCAGTGCTCCCCTACCGGGACTAGCTGGAGAGGCCCAGTACTTC. Encoded protein: CSAPLPGLAGEAQYF.